Shown below are 25 T cell receptor beta chains from a single sample sequenced in a study of shared clonotypes between healthy human individuals. Repertoires were generated with immunoSEQ multiplex PCR, while TCRdb's copy carries only in-frame clones and drops some. The sample consists of millions of clones, around 96% of them appearing once. Naive CD8 cells comprised CD45RO-negative, CCR7-positively selected cells, excluding terminally differentiated effector memory CD45RA+ cells. Source material: naive CD8+ T cells sorted from blood. The source of these receptors is a man aged 18 to 30 in good health.

The rearrangement uses TRBV11-2 and TRBJ2-1; D may be TRBD2 (6 bases). This CDR3 has 14 residues. Germline CDR1 and CDR2: SGHAT and FQNNGV. The V and J ends lost 4 bases and 4 bases respectively, with 11 bases between them. The chain's CDR3 is CASSSLGGYNEQFF. For the CDR3, the DNA is TGTGCCAGCAGCTCACTGGGGGGTTACAATGAGCAGTTCTTC.

The gene calls are TRBV30 and TRBJ2-2; D unresolved. The germline gives CDR1 GTSNPN, CDR2 SVGIG (reference sequence). Trimming left V 3 bases short and J 6 bases short, with 5 bases between. The CDR3 spans 11 residues. CDR3 in amino acids: CAWRTPGELFF. CDR3 nucleotide sequence: TGTGCCTGGAGGACCCCCGGGGAGCTGTTTTTT. Variable domain in full (rest from reference TRBV30 and TRBJ2-2): SQTIHQWPATLVQPVGSPLSLECTVEGTSNPNLYWYRQAAGRGLQLLFYSVGIGQISSEVPQNLSASRPQDRQFILSSKKLLLSDSGFYLCAWRTPGELFFGEGSRLTVL.

The chain has TRBV7-6 and TRBJ2-1; 16 nucleotides agree with TRBD2. Per germline, CDR1 SGHVS and CDR2 FNYEAQ. Trimming removed 5 bases from V and 9 bases from J; junction bases left unmatched: 7. The CDR3 has 16 residues. CDR3 in DNA: TGTGCCAGCAGCCCGGGGACTAGCGGGAGGGCCCTTGAGCAGTTCTTC. Translation: CASSPGTSGRALEQFF.

V usage is TRBV2 and J usage is TRBJ1-1, with TRBD1 matching 7 bases. The CDR3 is made up of 16 amino acids. The V segment lost 6 bases and the J segment 1 base; nucleotides outside the gene matches: 11. Germline CDR1 is SNHLY and CDR2 is FYNNEI. CDR3 protein: CASRGIDREWNTEAFF. The CDR3 bases are TGTGCCAGCAGGGGGATTGACAGGGAATGGAACACTGAAGCTTTCTTT.

The J gene is TRBJ2-6, the V gene TRBV6-1; no definite D call. The CDR3 sequence is 15 residues long. Germline loops: CDR1 MNHNS, CDR2 SASEGT. With 2 bases removed from V and 6 bases from J, the gap between germline ends came to 11 bases. CDR3 sequence (DNA): TGTGCCAGCAGTGAATTCCGGAAGAAGGCCAACGTCCTGACTTTC. It yields the protein CASSEFRKKANVLTF.

The chain carries TRBV27 and TRBJ1-6; perhaps TRBD1 as D (5 bases). The V and J ends lost 3 bases and 1 base respectively, with 10 bases between them. This CDR3 region has 16 residues. Germline V lookup: CDR1 MNHEY, CDR2 SMNVEV (reference sequence). As DNA, the CDR3 is TGTGCCAGCAGTTTGCTTGGGGGATCCTATAATTCACCCCTCCACTTT. Translation gives CASSLLGGSYNSPLHF.

The chain couples TRBV4-3 to TRBJ2-7, with a weak D call TRBD2 (6 bases). This CDR3 spans 14 amino acids. Germline V gene sequence: CDR1 LGHNA, CDR2 YSLEER. V shed 1 base and J shed 4 bases, with 11 bases lying between them. CDR3 protein: CASSQASRGYEQYF. The CDR3 coding sequence is TGCGCCAGCAGCCAAGCGTCGCGGGGTTACGAGCAGTACTTC.

The rearrangement links TRBV7-9 to TRBJ2-5, with a weak D call TRBD2 (5 bases). Germline lookup yields CDR1 SEHNR and CDR2 FQNEAQ (reference sequence). The ends were cut back, 0 bases at V and 6 bases at J, with 14 bases in the middle. This CDR3 spans 15 amino acids. Written as DNA, the CDR3 is TGTGCCAGCAGCTTAGCGAGCGCAGCGGAGAAGACCCAGTACTTC. This gives the protein CASSLASAAEKTQYF.

V and J are TRBV4-2 and TRBJ1-5; 10 nucleotides line up with TRBD1. This CDR3 has 14 amino acids. CDR1 and CDR2 from the germline V gene are LGHNA and YNFKEQ. V lost 6 bases, J lost 6 bases, and 5 bases stayed unmatched. CDR3 nucleotides: TGTGCCAGCAGTCTCGGGACAGGGGTTCAGCCCCAGCATTTT. Amino acid sequence: CASSLGTGVQPQHF.

This clone was found once. The rearrangement joins TRBV2 to TRBJ2-1; possibly TRBD1 or TRBD2 for D (6 bases each). The germline CDR1 and CDR2 sequences are SNHLY and FYNNEI. This CDR3 has 20 amino acids. Trimming took off 0 bases at V and 3 bases at J, with 24 bases between the two ends. The CDR3 loop is CASSEALEGGTGNGYNEQFF. The CDR3 coding sequence is TGTGCCAGCAGTGAAGCGCTTGAGGGAGGTACAGGGAACGGCTACAATGAGCAGTTCTTC.

The chain uses TRBV19 and TRBJ2-7; tentative D call: TRBD1 (5 bases). The CDR3 loop spans 15 amino acids. V gave up 3 bases and J gave up 3 bases, with 15 bases separating them. Germline CDR1 reads LNHDA; CDR2 reads SQIVND (reference sequence). DNA for the CDR3: TGTGCCAGTAGTATGTTCCTAGGGGTGGACTACGAGCAGTACTTC. This codes for CASSMFLGVDYEQYF.

V and J are TRBV6-1 and TRBJ2-3; tentatively, D is TRBD1 (6 bases). Per germline, CDR1 MNHNS and CDR2 SASEGT. The ends were cut back, 4 bases at V and 2 bases at J, with 10 bases in the middle. The CDR3 extends over 14 amino acids. CDR3 sequence: CASSGQGITDTQYF. For the CDR3, the DNA is TGTGCCAGCAGTGGTCAGGGGATCACAGATACGCAGTATTTT.

The rearrangement joins TRBV5-6 to TRBJ2-3, with 13 bases aligning to TRBD2. Germline V lookup: CDR1 SGHDT, CDR2 YYEEEE. J lost 6 bases, V lost 4 bases, and 11 bases had no gene match. CDR3 length: 17 residues. CDR3 sequence reads: CASSPQTSGRPEDTQYF. DNA for the CDR3: TGTGCCAGCAGCCCTCAGACTAGCGGGAGGCCGGAGGATACGCAGTATTTT.

The V gene is TRBV25-1, the J gene TRBJ2-4; D may be TRBD2 (6 bases). V was pared by 5 bases and J by 5 bases, with 13 bases between. The CDR3 sequence is 14 residues long. The germline gives CDR1 MGHDK, CDR2 SYGVNS. The CDR3 reads CASSPRTGENIQYF. The CDR3, as DNA: TGTGCCAGCAGTCCGCGGACGGGAGAAAACATTCAGTACTTC.

The chain recombines TRBV27 with TRBJ2-7; tentative D call: TRBD2 (7 bases). This CDR3 region has 16 residues. Germline values: CDR1 MNHEY, CDR2 SMNVEV (reference sequence). With 5 bases removed from V and 4 bases from J, the gap between germline ends came to 21 bases. The CDR3 here is CASSVSLGGAAYEQYF. DNA for the CDR3: TGTGCCAGCAGTGTCTCCCTGGGGGGGGCGGCTTACGAGCAGTACTTC.

The gene calls are TRBV6-1 and TRBJ1-6; D not resolved. The ends were cut back, 8 bases at V and 4 bases at J, with 15 bases in the middle. Germline V CDR1 and CDR2: MNHNS, SASEGT. This CDR3 spans 15 amino acids. In DNA form, the CDR3 reads TGTGCCAGCCGCTCTATCGCGGGATATAATTCACCCCTCCACTTT. Amino acid sequence: CASRSIAGYNSPLHF.

The CDR3 coding sequence is TGTGCCAGCAGTGTGGTGGGGGGGCAAGAGACCCAGTACTTC. It specifies CASSVVGGQETQYF. The chain employs TRBV2 and TRBJ2-5; 7 bases are shared with TRBD2. V lost 4 bases to trimming and J lost 2 bases; unmatched junction nucleotides: 4. This CDR3 spans 14 amino acids. Germline CDR1 reads SNHLY; CDR2 reads FYNNEI.

As concerns this clone: Other DNA sequences within the sample encode an identical CDR3. The chain is built from TRBV5-6 and TRBJ2-1, with D unresolved. Trimming cost V 2 bases and J 6 bases, with 9 bases left between them. This CDR3 contains 13 residues. CDR1 and CDR2 from the germline V gene are SGHDT and YYEEEE. CDR3 amino acids: CASSFGAPNEQFF. The CDR3 coding sequence is TGTGCCAGCAGCTTCGGCGCCCCCAATGAGCAGTTCTTC.

V gene TRBV7-3 combines with J gene TRBJ2-7; no reliable D call. The CDR3 runs to 15 residues. CDR1 and CDR2 from the germline V gene are SGHTA and FQGTGA. V was trimmed by 2 bases and J by 0 bases, leaving 11 bases between them. This chain's CDR3 is CASSLYAGPSYEQYF. The CDR3 DNA reads as TGTGCCAGCAGCTTATACGCCGGGCCCTCCTACGAGCAGTACTTC.

The chain links TRBV27 to TRBJ1-1, with unresolved D. With 0 bases removed from V and 7 bases from J, the gap between germline ends came to 9 bases. CDR1 and CDR2 from the germline V gene are MNHEY and SMNVEV (reference sequence). The CDR3 sequence is 13 residues long. The CDR3: CASSLSIENEAFF. The CDR3 DNA reads TGTGCCAGCAGTTTATCGATAGAAAATGAAGCTTTCTTT.

As for this clone: Within the sample, other DNA sequences also encode this same CDR3. The chain employs TRBV27 and TRBJ1-6; D possibly corresponds to TRBD1 (6 bases). CDR1 is MNHEY, CDR2 SMNVEV, per germline (reference sequence). The length of the CDR3 is 15 residues. The germline V and J ends were trimmed by 3 bases and 2 bases, with 8 bases remaining between them. DNA of the CDR3: TGTGCCAGCAGTTTGGGGGGCGCCTATAATTCACCCCTCCACTTT. Translated: CASSLGGAYNSPLHF.

The chain carries TRBV10-1 and TRBJ2-7; D not resolved. CDR1 WNHNN and CDR2 SYGVQD come from the germline V gene (reference sequence). Between the trimmed V and J ends, which lost 0 bases and 3 bases, there was a span of 9 bases. This CDR3 is 14 amino acids long. The CDR3 sequence: CASSESGRNYEQYF. CDR3 coding DNA: TGCGCCAGCAGTGAGTCGGGCAGAAACTACGAGCAGTACTTC.

The rearrangement joins TRBV4-2 to TRBJ1-1, with 10 bases identical to TRBD1. With 1 base clipped from V and 3 bases from J, the junction kept 5 bases outside the gene matches. CDR3 length: 16 residues. CDR1 and CDR2 (germline): LGHNA, YNFKEQ. The CDR3 DNA reads TGTGCCAGCAGCCAAGCCGGGGACAGGGGTGACACTGAAGCTTTCTTT. Translation: CASSQAGDRGDTEAFF.

CDR3 nucleotide sequence: TGTGCCAGTAGTATAGATATCGAGGAGGGCGCCTACGAGCAGTACTTC. Translated: CASSIDIEEGAYEQYF. The chain uses TRBV19 and TRBJ2-7; perhaps TRBD2 as D (6 bases). Germline-derived CDR1 and CDR2 are LNHDA and SQIVND (reference sequence). Trimming stripped 0 bases from V and 2 bases from J, with 14 bases between. This CDR3 contains 16 residues.

This chain links TRBV7-8 with TRBJ2-1; TRBD2 might be the D (5 bases). V was trimmed by 0 bases and J by 0 bases, leaving 6 bases between them. Germline V gene data show CDR1 as SGHVS and CDR2 as FQNEAQ. This CDR3 region has 15 residues. CDR3 protein: CASSLAGNSYNEQFF. CDR3 nucleotide sequence: TGTGCCAGCAGCTTAGCCGGGAACTCCTACAATGAGCAGTTCTTC.